This entry lists 18 T cell receptor beta chains sequenced from one sample in a study of CD8+ T cells in alopecia areata. Extraction of RNA preceded its reverse transcription into cDNA, which served as the sequencing template. Sequencing used immunoSEQ multiplex PCR; TCRdb keeps in-frame clones, though not all of them. The data show around 7,000 clones, with 65% to 75% seen just once and approximately 21% held by the top ten. The study team obtained lesional scalp punch biopsies and peripheral blood from alopecia areata patients. Material: skin, obtained at week 0. Every receptor here comes from a human donor with alopecia areata.

This clone has more than one count but fewer than ten. This chain uses TRBV2 with TRBJ2-5, with TRBD2 matching 9 bases. The V segment lost 10 bases and the J segment 4 bases; nucleotides outside the gene matches: 4. This CDR3 contains 12 residues. The germline V gene encodes CDR1 SNHLY and CDR2 FYNNEI. The chain's CDR3 is CATQTSGETQYF. Written as DNA, the CDR3 is TGTGCCACCCAGACTAGCGGAGAGACCCAGTACTTC.

V and J are TRBV5-1 and TRBJ1-1; D ambiguous. V dropped 1 base and J dropped 8 bases, with 18 bases sitting between them. The CDR3 runs 15 residues. CDR1 and CDR2 (germline): SGHRS, YFSETQ. The CDR3 sequence is CASSLFSGALGEAFF. The CDR3, as DNA: TGCGCCAGCAGCTTGTTTTCGGGTGCCCTAGGAGAAGCTTTCTTT.

The chain couples TRBV7-2 to TRBJ1-4, with 7 bases matching TRBD1. Trimming at V came to 5 bases and at J to 3 bases, leaving 3 bases not matched to a gene. The germline V gene encodes CDR1 SGHTA and CDR2 FQGNSA. This CDR3 region has 14 residues. The CDR3 DNA reads as TGTGCCAGCAGCCGGGGGACAGCTAATGAAAAACTGTTTTTT. As protein: CASSRGTANEKLFF.

The chain uses TRBV6-5 and TRBJ2-7, with TRBD1 as a possible D gene (6 bases). The V end was cut by 2 bases, the J end by 4 bases, with 12 bases between. The CDR3 totals 14 residues. The germline CDR1 and CDR2 sequences are MNHEY and SVGAGI. The CDR3 spells CASSYATGRYEQYF. DNA for the CDR3: TGTGCCAGCAGTTACGCGACAGGCCGTTACGAGCAGTACTTC.

This clone occurred a few times. The V call is TRBV5-6, the J call TRBJ1-4; D possibly corresponds to TRBD1 (5 bases). Germline CDR1 is SGHDT and CDR2 is YYEEEE. The CDR3 consists of 15 residues. Trimming pared 4 bases from V and 12 bases from J, leaving 22 bases between. The CDR3 is CASSLVSRRGGELFF. CDR3 bases: TGTGCCAGCAGCCTCGTCTCTAGGAGGGGAGGGGAACTGTTTTTT.

This chain joins TRBV4-2 and TRBJ2-7, with D perhaps matching TRBD1 (6 bases). CDR3 length equals 15 residues. V was shortened by 1 base and J by 2 bases, with 12 bases between the two germline ends. CDR1 and CDR2 (germline): LGHNA, YNFKEQ. CDR3: CASSQVQGIAYEQYF. The CDR3 DNA reads as TGTGCCAGCAGCCAAGTACAGGGAATCGCCTACGAGCAGTACTTC.

CDR3 sequence (DNA): TGTGCCAGCAGCTCGAGGACAGGGGGGACTGAAGCTTTCTTT. Residues: CASSSRTGGTEAFF. The V gene is TRBV11-2, the J gene TRBJ1-1; TRBD1 aligns across 10 bases. Germline trimming cut 4 bases from V and 5 bases from J; bases unmatched to any gene: 4. This CDR3 has 14 residues. Germline CDR1 SGHAT, CDR2 FQNNGV.

This chain joins TRBV7-3 and TRBJ2-3, with 9 nucleotides matching TRBD1. CDR1 is SGHTA, CDR2 FQGTGA, per germline. Unmatched junction bases numbered 9, after V lost 5 bases and J lost 0 bases. This CDR3 is built from 17 residues. CDR3 in amino acids: CASSQGTGITSTDTQYF. In nucleotides, the CDR3 is TGTGCCAGCAGCCAAGGGACAGGGATTACTAGCACAGATACGCAGTATTTT. The full variable domain, completed using reference TRBV7-3 and TRBJ2-3, is GAGVSQTPSNKVTEKGKYVELRCDPISGHTALYWYRQSLGQGPEFLIYFQGTGAADDSGLPNDRFFAVRPEGSVSTLKIQRTERGDSAVYLCASSQGTGITSTDTQYFGPGTRLTVL.

This clone has more than one count but fewer than ten. The rearrangement joins TRBV10-3 to TRBJ2-1; 10 positions agree with TRBD1. The CDR3 runs 15 residues. In germline, CDR1 is ENHRY, CDR2 SYGVKD. The V gene end was trimmed by 10 bases and the J gene end by 8 bases; junction bases not matched to a gene: 14. The CDR3 bases are TGTGCCAGCAGACCCGACAGGGGGCGAACCGATGAGCAGTTCTTC. Protein: CASRPDRGRTDEQFF.

The chain combines TRBV5-5 with TRBJ2-3; D might be TRBD1 or TRBD2, each matching 5 bases. The CDR3 covers 13 residues. Between the trimmed V and J ends, which lost 4 bases and 5 bases, there was a span of 11 bases. Germline CDR1 reads SGHKS; CDR2 reads YYEKEE (reference sequence). CDR3 DNA sequence: TGTGCCAGCAGCCACGGGACCCAAGATACGCAGTATTTT. Its protein product is CASSHGTQDTQYF.

The chain recombines TRBV5-1 with TRBJ2-7; D is unresolved. The CDR3 is 13 amino acids. V shed 4 bases and J shed 7 bases, with 15 bases lying between them. Germline V CDR1 and CDR2: SGHRS, YFSETQ. The CDR3 region is CASSIRAAKEQYF. The CDR3 nucleotides are TGCGCCAGCAGCATCCGCGCCGCGAAAGAGCAGTACTTC.

The chain employs TRBV4-2 and TRBJ1-1; 7 bases fit TRBD1. The CDR3 consists of 15 residues. Germline-derived CDR1 and CDR2 are LGHNA and YNFKEQ. Trimming took 0 bases from V and 6 from J; bases not matched to a gene: 7. The CDR3 here is CASSQDEGAWAEAFF. CDR3 DNA: TGTGCCAGCAGCCAAGACGAGGGGGCATGGGCTGAAGCTTTCTTT.

As concerns this clone: The CDR3 does not end in the conserved phenylalanine or tryptophan, so this is likely a read error. The rearrangement uses TRBV20-1 and TRBJ1-1; D gene ambiguous. V was cut by 3 bases and J by 7 bases, with 9 bases left in between. Germline assignment: CDR1 DFQATT and CDR2 SNEGSKA (reference sequence). The CDR3 totals 11 residues. The CDR3 is CSARTDSEAFL. CDR3 bases: TGCAGTGCTAGGACCGATAGTGAAGCTTTCCTT.

This chain uses TRBV15 with TRBJ2-2, with D perhaps matching TRBD2 (5 bases). V was trimmed by 8 bases and J by 1 base, leaving 11 bases between them. The CDR3 has 14 residues. Germline CDR1 and CDR2: LNHNV and YYDKDF (reference sequence). Here the CDR3 DNA reads TGTGCCACCTGGAACCGGGGGAACACCGGGGAGCTGTTTTTT. Its translation is CATWNRGNTGELFF.

This chain links TRBV27 with TRBJ2-1; 8 bases fit TRBD1. V gave up 5 bases and J gave up 5 bases; unmatched junction bases: 11. The germline CDR1 and CDR2 sequences are MNHEY and SMNVEV (reference sequence). CDR3 size: 16 residues. Written as DNA, the CDR3 is TGTGCCAGCAGTCCCCTGGCAGGGGGCCTCCACAATGAGCAGTTCTTC. Translating it yields CASSPLAGGLHNEQFF.

This clone was observed a single time. V and J are TRBV21-1 and TRBJ1-6; the table's D call of TRBD1 was not tested on the DNA. TRBV21-1 counts as a pseudogene. The CDR3 contains 13 residues. The CDR3 DNA is TGTGCCAGCAGCAAAATTCAGGATTCACCCCTCCACTTT. Translated, it gives CASSKIQDSPLHF.

The chain couples TRBV5-4 to TRBJ1-2, with a possible D match to TRBD1 (5 bases). V was cut by 4 bases and J by 6 bases, with 16 bases left in between. The germline V gene encodes CDR1 SGHNT and CDR2 YYREEE (reference sequence). This CDR3 comprises 14 residues. CDR3 sequence (DNA): TGTGCCAGCAGCCCCGGTGGAGTAGGGGATGGCTACACCTTC. It translates to CASSPGGVGDGYTF.

This clone was counted a few times. CDR3 sequence: CASKTRDRFNYGYTF. The DNA of the CDR3 is TGTGCCAGTAAAACCAGGGACAGGTTTAACTATGGCTACACCTTC. This chain links TRBV19 with TRBJ1-2, with 8 bases fitting TRBD1. This CDR3 has 15 residues. With V trimmed by 7 bases and J by 1 base, 8 bases remained unmatched. Germline assignment: CDR1 LNHDA and CDR2 SQIVND (reference sequence).